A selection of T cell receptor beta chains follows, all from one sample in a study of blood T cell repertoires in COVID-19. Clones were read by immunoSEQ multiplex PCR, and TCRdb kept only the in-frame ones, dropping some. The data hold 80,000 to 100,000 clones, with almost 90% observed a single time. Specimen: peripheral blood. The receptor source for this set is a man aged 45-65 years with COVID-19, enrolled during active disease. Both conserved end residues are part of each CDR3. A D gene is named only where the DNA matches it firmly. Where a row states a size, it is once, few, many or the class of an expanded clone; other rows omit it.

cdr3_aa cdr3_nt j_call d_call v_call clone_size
CASSQDAREGYGYTF TGCGCCAGCAGCCAAGATGCTCGGGAGGGCTATGGCTACACCTTC TRBJ1-2 - TRBV4-1 -
CASSPDRFRGYTF TGTGCCAGCAGTCCCGACAGGTTCAGGGGCTACACCTTC TRBJ1-2 - TRBV6-5 once
CASSLSLAAYNEQFF TGCGCCAGCAGCTTGAGTCTAGCGGCCTACAATGAGCAGTTCTTC TRBJ2-1 TRBD2 TRBV5-1 -
CATVLTGSWGNQPQHF TGTGCCACCGTACTAACAGGGTCTTGGGGCAATCAGCCCCAGCATTTT TRBJ1-5 - TRBV28 -
CASSQTTANTGELFF TGTGCCAGCAGCCAAACGACAGCGAACACCGGGGAGCTGTTTTTT TRBJ2-2 - TRBV14 once
CASTHDIKPYEQYF TGTGCCAGCACCCATGACATCAAACCCTACGAGCAGTACTTC TRBJ2-7 - TRBV5-5 once
CASSYSGLPGELFF TGTGCCAGCAGTTACTCGGGACTGCCCGGGGAGCTGTTTTTT TRBJ2-2 - TRBV6-2/TRBV6-3 -
CASSRPGTEAFF TGTGCCAGCAGCCGGCCGGGGACTGAAGCTTTCTTT TRBJ1-1 - TRBV3-1/TRBV3-2 -
CASSRIDRGRNEQFF TGTGCCAGCAGCCGAATTGACAGGGGACGGAATGAGCAGTTCTTC TRBJ2-1 TRBD1 TRBV11-1 -
CASSPSPGQYNEQFF TGTGCCAGCTCACCCTCCCCGGGACAGTACAATGAGCAGTTCTTC TRBJ2-1 TRBD1 TRBV18 -
CASSLGLGGQPQHF TGTGCCAGCAGCTTGGGGCTGGGAGGGCAGCCCCAGCATTTT TRBJ1-5 - TRBV5-8 -
CASSSYTDTQYF TGTGCCAGCAGCTCCTACACAGATACGCAGTATTTT TRBJ2-3 - TRBV7-2 -
CSASTEYSNQPQHF TGCAGTGCTAGTACAGAATATAGCAATCAGCCCCAGCATTTT TRBJ1-5 - TRBV20-1 once
CASSYSTGYEQYF TGTGCCAGCAGTTACTCGACGGGTTACGAGCAGTACTTC TRBJ2-7 - TRBV6-5 -
CASNRATNTGELFF TGTGCCAGTAACAGGGCAACGAACACCGGGGAGCTGTTTTTT TRBJ2-2 - TRBV19 -
CASSLGSISPLHF TGTGCCAGCAGTTTGGGCAGTATCTCACCCCTCCACTTT TRBJ1-6 - TRBV27 -
CASSTSGGVMEQYF TGTGCCAGCAGTACCTCCGGAGGGGTAATGGAGCAGTACTTC TRBJ2-7 - TRBV6-5 -
CASSVGLAGATSYNEQFF TGTGCCAGCAGCGTGGGGCTAGCGGGGGCCACCTCCTACAATGAGCAGTTCTTC TRBJ2-1 TRBD2 TRBV9 -
CASSLARSDPTGELFF TGTGCCAGCAGCTTGGCCCGTAGCGATCCCACCGGGGAGCTGTTTTTT TRBJ2-2 - TRBV5-5 -
CASSEAPGANEKLFF TGTGCCAGCAGTGAAGCCCCCGGGGCTAATGAAAAACTGTTTTTT TRBJ1-4 - TRBV2 -
CASSRTGAYNSPLHF TGCGCCAGCAGCCGAACAGGGGCCTATAATTCACCCCTCCACTTT TRBJ1-6 TRBD1 TRBV4-3 once